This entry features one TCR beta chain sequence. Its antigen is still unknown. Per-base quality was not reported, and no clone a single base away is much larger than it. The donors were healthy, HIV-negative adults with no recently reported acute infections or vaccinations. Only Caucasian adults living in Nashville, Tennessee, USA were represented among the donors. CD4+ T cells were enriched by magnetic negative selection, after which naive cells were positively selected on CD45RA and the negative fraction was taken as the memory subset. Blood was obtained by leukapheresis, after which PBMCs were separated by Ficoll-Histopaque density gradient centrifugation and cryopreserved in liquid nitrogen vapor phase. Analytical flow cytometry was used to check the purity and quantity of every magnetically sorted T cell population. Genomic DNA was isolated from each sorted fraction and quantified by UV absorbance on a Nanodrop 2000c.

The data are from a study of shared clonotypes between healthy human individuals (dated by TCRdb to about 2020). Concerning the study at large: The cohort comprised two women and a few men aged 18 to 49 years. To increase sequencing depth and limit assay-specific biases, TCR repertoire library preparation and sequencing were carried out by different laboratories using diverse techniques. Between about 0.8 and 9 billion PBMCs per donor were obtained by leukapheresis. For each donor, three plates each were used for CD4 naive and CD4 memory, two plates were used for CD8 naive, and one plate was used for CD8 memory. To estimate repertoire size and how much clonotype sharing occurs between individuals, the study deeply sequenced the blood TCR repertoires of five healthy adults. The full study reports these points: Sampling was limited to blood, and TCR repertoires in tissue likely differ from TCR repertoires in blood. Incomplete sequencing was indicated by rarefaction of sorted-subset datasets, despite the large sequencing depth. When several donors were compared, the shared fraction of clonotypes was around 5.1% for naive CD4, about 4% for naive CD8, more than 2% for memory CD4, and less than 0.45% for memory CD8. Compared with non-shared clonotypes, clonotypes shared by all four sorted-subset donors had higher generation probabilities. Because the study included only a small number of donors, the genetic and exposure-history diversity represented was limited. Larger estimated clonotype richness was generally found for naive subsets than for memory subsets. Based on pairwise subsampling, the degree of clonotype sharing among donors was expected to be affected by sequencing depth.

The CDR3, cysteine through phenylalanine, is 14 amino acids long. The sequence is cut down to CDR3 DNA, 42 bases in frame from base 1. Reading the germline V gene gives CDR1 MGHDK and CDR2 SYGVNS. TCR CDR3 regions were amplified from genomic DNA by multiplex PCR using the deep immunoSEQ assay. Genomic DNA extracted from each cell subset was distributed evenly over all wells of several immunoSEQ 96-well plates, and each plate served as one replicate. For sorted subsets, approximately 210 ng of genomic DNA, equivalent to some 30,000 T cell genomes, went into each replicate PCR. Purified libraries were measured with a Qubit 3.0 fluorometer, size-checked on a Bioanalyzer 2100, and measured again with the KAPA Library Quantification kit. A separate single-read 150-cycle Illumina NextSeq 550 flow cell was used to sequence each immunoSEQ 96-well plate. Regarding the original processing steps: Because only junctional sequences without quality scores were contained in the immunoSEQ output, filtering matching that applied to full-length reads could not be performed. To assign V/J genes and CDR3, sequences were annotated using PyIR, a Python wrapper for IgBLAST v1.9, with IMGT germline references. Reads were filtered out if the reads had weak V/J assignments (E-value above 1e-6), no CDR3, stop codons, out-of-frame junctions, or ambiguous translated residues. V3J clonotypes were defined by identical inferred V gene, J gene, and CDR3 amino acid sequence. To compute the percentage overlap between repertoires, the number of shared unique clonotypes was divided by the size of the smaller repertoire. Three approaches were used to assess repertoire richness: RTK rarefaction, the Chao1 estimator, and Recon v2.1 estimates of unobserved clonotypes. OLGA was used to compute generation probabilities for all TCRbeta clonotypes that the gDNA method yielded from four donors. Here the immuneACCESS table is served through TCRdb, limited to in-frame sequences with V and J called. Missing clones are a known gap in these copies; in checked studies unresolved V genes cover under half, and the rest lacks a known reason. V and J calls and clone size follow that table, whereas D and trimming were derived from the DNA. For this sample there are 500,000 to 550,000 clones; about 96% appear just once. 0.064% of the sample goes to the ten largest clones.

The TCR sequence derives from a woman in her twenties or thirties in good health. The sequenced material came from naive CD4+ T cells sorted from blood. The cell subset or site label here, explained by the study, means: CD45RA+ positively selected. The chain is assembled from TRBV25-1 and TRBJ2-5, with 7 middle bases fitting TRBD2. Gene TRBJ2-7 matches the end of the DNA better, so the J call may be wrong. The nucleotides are TGTGCCAGCAGTGGGGGACTAAGATCCTACGAGCAGTACTTC. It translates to CASSGGLRSYEQYF.